Listed here are 27 T cell receptor beta chains from one sample, sequenced in a study of control samples from healthy donors and cancer patients. Generated by immunoSEQ multiplex PCR, the TCRdb table keeps only in-frame clones and is missing some. The table lists fewer than 200,000 clones, 93% of them singletons, with roughly 3.9% in the top ten. The sequenced sample consisted of blood. These receptors all come from a woman aged 55-70 years in good health.

The sample holds one count of this clone. The V gene is TRBV9, the J gene TRBJ2-6; 8 nucleotides agree with TRBD1. The CDR3 length is 16 residues. In germline, CDR1 is SGDLS, CDR2 YYNGEE. Unmatched junction bases numbered 4, after V lost 4 bases and J lost 1 base. The CDR3 is CASSPTGESGANVLTF. The DNA of the CDR3 is TGTGCCAGCAGCCCGACAGGGGAATCTGGGGCCAACGTCCTGACTTTC.

The rearrangement uses TRBV6-2 or TRBV6-3 and TRBJ2-2, with D perhaps given as TRBD1 or TRBD2 (5 bases each). The germline V gene has CDR1 MNHEY and CDR2 SVGEGT. The CDR3 loop spans 16 amino acids. Trimming took off 2 bases at V and 2 bases at J, with 12 bases between the two ends. CDR3 in DNA: TGTGCCAGCAGTTACGGGACCCTTACCAACACCGGGGAGCTGTTTTTT. It translates to CASSYGTLTNTGELFF.

The chain combines TRBV29-1 with TRBJ1-2, with 7 bases aligning to TRBD1. The CDR3 is made up of 13 amino acids. The germline V gene has CDR1 SQVTM and CDR2 ANQGSEA. The trim removed 4 bases at V and 7 bases at J, leaving 9 bases unmatched. CDR3 loop: CSVGGNRGRGYTF. The CDR3, as DNA: TGCAGCGTTGGGGGGAACAGGGGACGTGGCTACACCTTC.

The chain employs TRBV5-1 and TRBJ1-6; D is undetermined. Looked up from germline, CDR1 is SGHRS and CDR2 is YFSETQ. V was trimmed by 2 bases and J by 7 bases, leaving 4 bases between them. This CDR3 contains 12 residues. The CDR3 DNA reads TGCGCCAGCAGCTTACAGAATTCACCCCTCCACTTT. This sequence encodes CASSLQNSPLHF.

CDR3 sequence reads: CASSLGQGRMTFF. DNA of the CDR3: TGTGCCAGCAGTTTAGGACAGGGGAGGATGACTTTCTTT. The rearrangement uses TRBV27 and TRBJ1-1; 9 bases map to TRBD1. Germline-derived CDR1 and CDR2 are MNHEY and SMNVEV (reference sequence). The V gene end was trimmed by 2 bases and the J gene end by 12 bases; junction bases not matched to a gene: 7. CDR3 length: 13 residues.

The chain is built from TRBV19 and TRBJ1-4, with 7 bases aligning to TRBD1. The CDR3 runs 17 residues. Trimming took 4 bases from V and 0 from J; bases not matched to a gene: 8. CDR1 is LNHDA, CDR2 SQIVND, per germline (reference sequence). The CDR3 sequence: CASSRKFQGATNEKLFF. The CDR3 DNA is TGTGCCAGTAGTAGAAAATTCCAGGGGGCAACTAATGAAAAACTGTTTTTT.

This sequence joins TRBV30 and TRBJ1-5; 7 bases are a match to TRBD1. The junction had 6 bases not matched to a gene; V was cut back by 2 bases and J by 5 bases. Germline V lookup: CDR1 GTSNPN, CDR2 SVGIG (reference sequence). The CDR3 loop spans 14 amino acids. CDR3 nucleotide sequence: TGTGCCTGGAGTCAGCCAGGGGGGGATCAGCCCCAGCATTTT. Amino acid sequence: CAWSQPGGDQPQHF.

The chain has TRBV2 and TRBJ1-5, with D unresolved. V gave up 3 bases and J gave up 0 bases, with 6 bases separating them. Germline CDR1 reads SNHLY; CDR2 reads FYNNEI. The CDR3 is 14 amino acids. The CDR3 protein is CASSDSYSNQPQHF. CDR3 coding DNA: TGTGCCAGCAGTGACAGTTATAGCAATCAGCCCCAGCATTTT.

The chain uses TRBV7-2 and TRBJ1-5, with 7 bases identical to TRBD1. In germline, CDR1 is SGHTA, CDR2 FQGNSA. Losses at the gene ends were 2 bases for V and 2 bases for J; bases not matched to a gene: 9. This CDR3 comprises 17 residues. CDR3 nucleotide sequence: TGTGCCAGCAGCTTAATGGGGCAGGGGGGGGGCAATCAGCCCCAGCATTTT. Amino acid sequence: CASSLMGQGGGNQPQHF. The full variable domain, rest sourced from reference TRBV7-2 and TRBJ1-5, is GAGVSQSPSNKVTEKGKDVELRCDPISGHTALYWYRQSLGQGLEFLIYFQGNSAPDKSGLPSDRFSAERTGGSVSTLTIQRTQQEDSAVYLCASSLMGQGGGNQPQHFGDGTRLSIL.

The chain combines TRBV5-5 with TRBJ1-2, with a tentative D call TRBD1 (6 bases). This CDR3 comprises 15 residues. From germline, CDR1 is SGHKS and CDR2 YYEKEE (reference sequence). V was trimmed by 4 bases and J by 4 bases, leaving 17 bases between them. This CDR3 reads CASSHQTDSVYGYTF. As DNA, the CDR3 is TGTGCCAGCAGCCATCAAACGGACAGTGTCTATGGCTACACCTTC. The full variable domain, its missing parts supplied by reference TRBV5-5 and TRBJ1-2, is DAGVTQSPTHLIKTRGQQVTLRCSPISGHKSVSWYQQVLGQGPQFIFQYYEKEERGRGNFPDRFSARQFPNYSSELNVNALLLGDSALYLCASSHQTDSVYGYTFGSGTRLTVV.

The chain is built from TRBV5-6 and TRBJ2-7, with a weak D call TRBD1 (6 bases). The ends were cut back, 4 bases at V and 0 bases at J, with 17 bases in the middle. The germline V gene has CDR1 SGHDT and CDR2 YYEEEE. The CDR3 sequence is 16 residues long. The CDR3 region has the DNA TGTGCCAGCAGCCCAATCCCGACAGGAGACTCCTACGAGCAGTACTTC. This encodes CASSPIPTGDSYEQYF.

The chain recombines TRBV6-2 or TRBV6-3 with TRBJ2-1, with D perhaps given as TRBD1 or TRBD2 (5 bases each). V lost 5 bases, J lost 12 bases, and 17 bases lay in between. There are 13 residues in the CDR3. Germline assignment: CDR1 MNHEY and CDR2 SVGEGT. CDR3 bases: TGTGCCAGCAGTACCGGGGCCATCCTTGCGCAGTTCTTC. Its translation: CASSTGAILAQFF.

The CDR3, as DNA: TGTGCCAGCAGCTTAGAGCCCCTAGCGGTACGCACAGATACGCAGTATTTT. Translation: CASSLEPLAVRTDTQYF. The chain recombines TRBV7-2 with TRBJ2-3, with TRBD2 matching 7 bases. The CDR3 consists of 17 residues. After removal of 1 base from V and 1 base from J, the junction contained 8 bases not matched to a gene. The germline V gene has CDR1 SGHTA and CDR2 FQGNSA.

V and J are TRBV5-6 and TRBJ1-1; D is ambiguous. V was pared by 1 base and J by 1 base, with 8 bases between. The CDR3 is 14 residues long. Germline assignment: CDR1 SGHDT and CDR2 YYEEEE. The CDR3 spells CASSLIRGNTEAFF. In DNA form, the CDR3 reads TGTGCCAGCAGCTTGATCAGAGGGAACACTGAAGCTTTCTTT.

V gene TRBV4-3 combines with J gene TRBJ2-5; D uncertain. The CDR3 runs 15 residues. Trimming cost V 1 base and J 5 bases, with 14 bases left between them. Germline CDR1 is LGHNA and CDR2 is YSLEER. Written as DNA, the CDR3 is TGCGCCAGCAGCCAAGGGGGTCAGGCGGTGGAGACCCAGTACTTC. The encoded protein is CASSQGGQAVETQYF.

V is TRBV3-1 (or the pseudogene TRBV3-2) and J is TRBJ2-1, with D perhaps matching TRBD2 (5 bases). This CDR3 spans 14 amino acids. The germline V gene has CDR1 LGHDT and CDR2 YNNKEL (reference sequence). Trimming shortened V by 6 bases and J by 5 bases, and 14 bases separated the two germline ends. CDR3 amino acids: CASRHERPNNEQFF. The CDR3 DNA follows: TGTGCCAGCAGACACGAGCGGCCAAACAATGAGCAGTTCTTC.

This sequence joins TRBV5-1 and TRBJ1-1, with TRBD1 as a possible D gene (5 bases). The CDR3 covers 16 residues. CDR1 SGHRS and CDR2 YFSETQ come from the germline V gene. Trimming stripped 1 base from V and 1 base from J, with 14 bases between. The CDR3 here is CASSLITGPGNTEAFF. CDR3 sequence (DNA): TGCGCCAGCAGCTTGATAACAGGCCCAGGGAACACTGAAGCTTTCTTT.

This rearrangement joins TRBV2 to TRBJ1-2; D call uncertain. The V end lost 4 bases, the J end lost 6 bases, and 12 bases lay between the germline ends. The CDR3 has 13 residues. CDR1 is SNHLY and CDR2 is FYNNEI in the germline V gene. The CDR3 DNA sequence: TGTGCCAGCAGTGGAATGCTGGCGGATGGCTACACCTTC. Translating it yields CASSGMLADGYTF.

The rearrangement joins TRBV7-8 to TRBJ1-2, with unresolved D. The CDR3 is made up of 17 amino acids. Per the germline V gene, CDR1 is SGHVS and CDR2 is FQNEAQ. V lost 5 bases, J lost 3 bases, and 22 bases lay in between. CDR3 region: CASSPFTSKGRDYGYTF. The CDR3 nucleotides read TGTGCCAGCAGCCCGTTTACCTCGAAAGGCCGGGACTATGGCTACACCTTC.

This clone showed up just once. The chain combines TRBV5-1 with TRBJ1-1; D not certain. The CDR3 loop spans 14 amino acids. With 0 bases removed from V and 0 bases from J, the gap between germline ends came to 6 bases. Germline CDR1 reads SGHRS; CDR2 reads YFSETQ. The DNA of the CDR3 is TGCGCCAGCAGCTTGGCTGACGTGAACACTGAAGCTTTCTTT. Its translation: CASSLADVNTEAFF. Variable domain in full (rest from reference TRBV5-1 and TRBJ1-1): KAGVTQTPRYLIKTRGQQVTLSCSPISGHRSVSWYQQTPGQGLQFLFEYFSETQRNKGNFPGRFSGRQFSNSRSEMNVSTLELGDSALYLCASSLADVNTEAFFGQGTRLTVV.

V is TRBV18 and J is TRBJ1-1; D is perhaps TRBD1 (6 bases). This CDR3 is 16 amino acids long. Per the germline V gene, CDR1 is KGHSH and CDR2 is LQKENI. V was pared by 3 bases and J by 7 bases, with 21 bases between. The CDR3 loop is CASSPREGGTNNEAFF. Written as DNA, the CDR3 is TGTGCCAGCTCACCCCGGGAAGGGGGGACAAATAATGAAGCTTTCTTT.

The genes are TRBV7-9 and TRBJ1-2, with TRBD1 as a possible D gene (5 bases). The germline gives CDR1 SEHNR, CDR2 FQNEAQ (reference sequence). The CDR3 totals 13 residues. Trimming pared 4 bases from V and 8 bases from J, leaving 14 bases between. This chain's CDR3 is CASSSRGGGGYTF. CDR3 nucleotides: TGTGCCAGCAGCTCTAGGGGTGGTGGCGGCTACACCTTC.

This chain uses TRBV9 with TRBJ1-1; D unclear. CDR1 is SGDLS, CDR2 YYNGEE, per germline. V was clipped by 0 bases and J by 6 bases, with 12 bases between them. This CDR3 has 14 residues. CDR3 DNA: TGTGCCAGCAGCGTAGCTCTTGAACGGTCTGAAGCTTTCTTT. This encodes CASSVALERSEAFF.

This clone was seen more than once but under ten times. The rearrangement uses TRBV6-5 and TRBJ1-2, with 9 bases aligning to TRBD1. The trim removed 3 bases at V and 4 bases at J, leaving 6 bases unmatched. This CDR3 is 15 amino acids long. Germline values: CDR1 MNHEY, CDR2 SVGAGI. The CDR3 DNA is TGTGCCAGCAGTTATCCGGGACAGGGCATCTATGGCTACACCTTC. It translates to CASSYPGQGIYGYTF.

The V gene is TRBV7-6, the J gene TRBJ2-2; tentative D call: TRBD1 (5 bases). Germline lookup yields CDR1 SGHVS and CDR2 FNYEAQ. Trimming took 1 base from V and 3 from J, leaving 9 bases between them. The CDR3 consists of 15 residues. The CDR3 nucleotides read TGTGCCAGCAGCTTAGGACAGATGGACACCGGGGAGCTGTTTTTT. Its translation: CASSLGQMDTGELFF.

V and J are TRBV2 and TRBJ2-7; TRBD2 agrees at 8 bases. V was clipped by 6 bases and J by 1 base; unmatched bases: 8. This CDR3 region has 15 residues. Germline V gene sequence: CDR1 SNHLY, CDR2 FYNNEI. CDR3: CASSNLAGGSYEQYF. The CDR3 DNA sequence: TGTGCCAGCAGCAACCTAGCGGGCGGATCCTACGAGCAGTACTTC. Supplemented by reference TRBV2 and TRBJ2-7, the full variable domain reads EPEVTQTPSHQVTQMGQEVILRCVPISNHLYFYWYRQILGQKVEFLVSFYNNEISEKSEIFDDQFSVERPDGSNFTLKIRSTKLEDSAMYFCASSNLAGGSYEQYFGPGTRLTVT.

V and J are TRBV6-5 and TRBJ1-4; TRBD1 is a possible D gene (6 bases). This CDR3 region has 14 residues. V was shortened by 6 bases and J by 3 bases, with 11 bases between the two germline ends. Germline V lookup: CDR1 MNHEY, CDR2 SVGAGI. The CDR3 here is CASSPQGSNEKLFF. The CDR3 DNA reads TGTGCCAGCAGCCCACAGGGCTCTAATGAAAAACTGTTTTTT.